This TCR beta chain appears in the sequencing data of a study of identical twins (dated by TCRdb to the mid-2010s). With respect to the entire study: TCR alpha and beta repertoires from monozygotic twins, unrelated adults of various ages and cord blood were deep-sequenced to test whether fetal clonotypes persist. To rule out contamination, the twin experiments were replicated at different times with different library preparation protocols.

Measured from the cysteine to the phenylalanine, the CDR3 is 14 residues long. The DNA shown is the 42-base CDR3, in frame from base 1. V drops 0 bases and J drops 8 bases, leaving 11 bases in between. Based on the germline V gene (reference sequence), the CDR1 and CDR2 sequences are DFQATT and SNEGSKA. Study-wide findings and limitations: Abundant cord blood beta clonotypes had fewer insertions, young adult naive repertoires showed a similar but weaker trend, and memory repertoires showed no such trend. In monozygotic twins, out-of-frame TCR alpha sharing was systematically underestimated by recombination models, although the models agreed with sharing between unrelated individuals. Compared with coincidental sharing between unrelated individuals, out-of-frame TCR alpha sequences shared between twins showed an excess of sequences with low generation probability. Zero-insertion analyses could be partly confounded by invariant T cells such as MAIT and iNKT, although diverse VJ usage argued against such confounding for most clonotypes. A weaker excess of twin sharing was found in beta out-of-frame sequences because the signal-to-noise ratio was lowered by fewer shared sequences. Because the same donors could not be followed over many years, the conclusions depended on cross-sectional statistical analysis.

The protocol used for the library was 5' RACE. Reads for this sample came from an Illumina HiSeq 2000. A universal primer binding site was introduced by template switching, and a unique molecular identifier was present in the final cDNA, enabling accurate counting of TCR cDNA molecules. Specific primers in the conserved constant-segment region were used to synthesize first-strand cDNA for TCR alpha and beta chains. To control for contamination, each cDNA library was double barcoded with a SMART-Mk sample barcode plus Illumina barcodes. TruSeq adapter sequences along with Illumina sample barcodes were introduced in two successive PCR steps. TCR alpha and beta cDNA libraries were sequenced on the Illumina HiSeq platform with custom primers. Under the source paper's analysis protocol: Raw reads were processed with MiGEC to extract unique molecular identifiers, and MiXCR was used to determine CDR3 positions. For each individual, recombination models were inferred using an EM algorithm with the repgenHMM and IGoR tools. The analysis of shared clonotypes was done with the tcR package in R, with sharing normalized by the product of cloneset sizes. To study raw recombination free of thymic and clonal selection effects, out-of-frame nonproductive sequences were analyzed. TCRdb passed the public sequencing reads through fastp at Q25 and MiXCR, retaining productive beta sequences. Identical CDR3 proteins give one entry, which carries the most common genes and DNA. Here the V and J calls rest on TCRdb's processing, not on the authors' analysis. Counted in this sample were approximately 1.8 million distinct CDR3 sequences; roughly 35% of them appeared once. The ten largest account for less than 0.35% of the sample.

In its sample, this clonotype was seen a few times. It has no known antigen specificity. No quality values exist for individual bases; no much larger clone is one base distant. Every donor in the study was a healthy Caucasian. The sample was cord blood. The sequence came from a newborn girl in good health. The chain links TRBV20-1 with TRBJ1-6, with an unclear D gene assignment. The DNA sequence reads TGCAGTGCTAGAGAAGCCGGGCAGCATTCACCCCTCCACTTT. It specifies CSAREAGQHSPLHF.